Below, 15 T cell receptor beta chains from the same sample are listed, as sequenced in a study of blood T cell repertoires in COVID-19. Using immunoSEQ multiplex PCR, the repertoire was profiled, and TCRdb retains in-frame clones only, with some absent. The table lists 80,000 to 95,000 clones, about 86% of them singletons. Sequenced: peripheral blood. The receptors derive from a woman aged 80 or over in a cohort sampled during active or convalescent COVID-19.

The V call is TRBV5-4, the J call TRBJ1-1, with 8 bases matching TRBD1. There are 15 residues in the CDR3. Germline values: CDR1 SGHNT, CDR2 YYREEE (reference sequence). V lost 3 bases, J lost 1 base, and 5 bases stayed unmatched. The CDR3 spells CASSSSGTGNTEAFF. The CDR3 DNA is TGTGCCAGCAGCTCTTCCGGGACAGGGAACACTGAAGCTTTCTTT.

The rearrangement joins TRBV7-2 to TRBJ2-7; 8 positions agree with TRBD2. Trimming took 5 bases from V and 1 from J; bases not matched to a gene: 10. Per germline, CDR1 SGHTA and CDR2 FQGNSA. The CDR3 runs 16 residues. CDR3 residues: CASSLLADLISYEQYV. The CDR3, as DNA: TGTGCCAGCAGCCTACTAGCGGACCTGATATCCTACGAGCAGTACGTC.

The rearrangement joins TRBV29-1 to TRBJ1-2; 7 nucleotides agree with TRBD1. The CDR3 is 15 amino acids. V lost 4 bases to trimming and J lost 4 bases; unmatched junction nucleotides: 12. CDR1 and CDR2 from the germline V gene are SQVTM and ANQGSEA. In DNA form, the CDR3 reads TGCAGCGTTGGCCCCGAGGGACAGCCGTCCTATGGCTACACCTTC. Translation: CSVGPEGQPSYGYTF.

V gene TRBV20-1 combines with J gene TRBJ1-6; tentative D call: TRBD1 (5 bases). CDR3 length equals 11 residues. CDR1 and CDR2 from the germline V gene are DFQATT and SNEGSKA (reference sequence). V was shortened by 5 bases and J by 8 bases, with 7 bases between the two germline ends. This CDR3 is CSALQDSPLHF. The CDR3 region has the DNA TGCAGTGCTCTACAGGATTCACCCCTCCACTTT.

This chain links TRBV19 with TRBJ2-1, with D possibly matching TRBD2 (5 bases). CDR3 length: 14 residues. From germline, CDR1 is LNHDA and CDR2 SQIVND (reference sequence). Trimming took 7 bases from V and 0 from J, leaving 10 bases between them. The CDR3 DNA is TGTGCCAGTAACCCGGGGATCTCCTACAATGAGCAGTTCTTC. Encoded protein: CASNPGISYNEQFF.

The chain carries TRBV4-1 and TRBJ1-1; tentatively, D is TRBD1 (6 bases). V lost 6 bases, J lost 4 bases, and 21 bases lay in between. Germline V gene lookup returns CDR1 MGHRA and CDR2 YSYEKL. CDR3 length: 16 residues. CDR3: CASSPGGARLGTEAFF. Written as DNA, the CDR3 is TGCGCCAGCAGTCCCGGGGGGGCACGGTTGGGCACTGAAGCTTTCTTT.

The V call is TRBV5-4, the J call TRBJ1-1; D is ambiguous. Germline CDR1 is SGHNT and CDR2 is YYREEE (reference sequence). Trimming pared 0 bases from V and 1 base from J, leaving 7 bases between. The CDR3 runs 14 residues. The CDR3 loop is CASSLDGGNTEAFF. Written as DNA, the CDR3 is TGTGCCAGCAGCTTGGATGGCGGGAACACTGAAGCTTTCTTT. Together with reference TRBV5-4 and TRBJ1-1, the CDR3 gives the full variable domain: ETGVTQSPTHLIKTRGQQVTLRCSSQSGHNTVSWYQQALGQGPQFIFQYYREEENGRGNFPPRFSGLQFPNYSSELNVNALELDDSALYLCASSLDGGNTEAFFGQGTRLTVV.

The chain is built from TRBV7-8 and TRBJ2-1; a weak D match, TRBD1 (5 bases). This CDR3 is built from 17 residues. The germline gives CDR1 SGHVS, CDR2 FQNEAQ. Between the trimmed V and J ends, which lost 1 base and 1 base, there was a span of 14 bases. In DNA, the CDR3 is TGTGCCAGCAGCTTAGGACGAAGGGGCAGATCCTACAATGAGCAGTTCTTC. It translates to CASSLGRRGRSYNEQFF.

The rearrangement joins TRBV3-1 (or the pseudogene TRBV3-2) to TRBJ1-6, with D tentatively TRBD1 (6 bases). V lost 3 bases to trimming and J lost 7 bases, with 10 bases between them. This CDR3 comprises 14 residues. CDR1 is LGHDT and CDR2 is YNNKEL in the germline V gene (reference sequence). CDR3 amino acids: CASSQGHPNSPLHF. CDR3 DNA sequence: TGTGCCAGCAGCCAGGGACACCCCAATTCACCCCTCCACTTT.

This clone is a singleton in its sample. V is TRBV28 and J is TRBJ1-1; D is ambiguous. This CDR3 comprises 12 residues. The V and J ends lost 7 bases and 8 bases respectively, with 14 bases between them. Germline loops: CDR1 MDHEN, CDR2 SYDVKM. In DNA, the CDR3 is TGTGCCAGCAAAACGAGGCAGCGAGAAGCTTTCTTT. This gives the protein CASKTRQREAFF.

The V gene is TRBV28, the J gene TRBJ1-1; TRBD1 matches 7 bases. The germline V gene has CDR1 MDHEN and CDR2 SYDVKM. V trimming: 4 bases; J trimming: 4 bases; junction bases outside the gene matches: 6. CDR3 length: 14 amino acids. The CDR3 sequence is CASSSRGRSTEAFF. The CDR3 region has the DNA TGTGCCAGCAGTTCAAGGGGGCGAAGCACTGAAGCTTTCTTT.

This clone occurred once. The chain recombines TRBV5-1 with TRBJ2-1; 11 bases fit TRBD2. Trimming took 7 bases from V and 3 from J; bases not matched to a gene: 0. The germline V gene encodes CDR1 SGHRS and CDR2 YFSETQ. This CDR3 is 13 amino acids long. CDR3 in amino acids: CASGTSGYNEQFF. DNA of the CDR3: TGCGCCAGCGGGACTAGCGGCTACAATGAGCAGTTCTTC.

The V call is TRBV24-1, the J call TRBJ2-1; D may be TRBD1 (6 bases). CDR1 KGHDR and CDR2 SFDVKD come from the germline V gene. Between the trimmed V and J ends, which lost 3 bases and 0 bases, there was a span of 14 bases. The CDR3 totals 17 residues. CDR3 loop: CATSDVDSPSSYNEQFF. The CDR3 DNA reads TGTGCCACCAGTGATGTGGACAGCCCCAGCTCCTACAATGAGCAGTTCTTC.

This clone was counted between two and nine times. V is TRBV11-2 and J is TRBJ2-3, with 8 bases identical to TRBD2. This CDR3 contains 15 residues. CDR1 and CDR2 from the germline V gene are SGHAT and FQNNGV. Trimming at V came to 2 bases and at J to 5 bases, leaving 6 bases not matched to a gene. The CDR3 reads CASSLIGLAIDTQYF. DNA of the CDR3: TGTGCCAGCAGCTTAATCGGACTAGCAATAGATACGCAGTATTTT.

The chain joins TRBV4-1 to TRBJ2-1; 9 nucleotides align to TRBD1. This CDR3 has 15 residues. Unmatched junction bases numbered 5, after V lost 4 bases and J lost 4 bases. The V gene's germline CDR1 is MGHRA and CDR2 YSYEKL. The CDR3 sequence: CASSRGQGTYNEQFF. The DNA for the CDR3 is TGCGCCAGCAGCCGGGGACAGGGCACTTACAATGAGCAGTTCTTC.